Sequencing of this T cell receptor (beta chain) was carried out in a study of blood T cells in healthy people across ages. Comments on this clonotype: Its specificity is not known.

Overall study results and limits: Age showed a roughly linear inverse relationship with TCR beta diversity per million T cells.

Then a second PCR, running roughly 7 to 11 cycles, was carried out with a sample-barcoded 5' primer and a J-beta primer mix. In TCRdb, the 5' RACE reads were re-called with MiXCR into one record per CDR3 protein. Of fewer than 2,000,000 distinct CDR3 sequences listed, about 35% are singletons. The V and J ends lost 1 base and 2 bases respectively, with 12 bases between them. There are 16 residues in the CDR3. Per germline, CDR1 MGHRA and CDR2 YSYEKL. Sequenced input: blood. The rearrangement links TRBV4-1 to TRBJ2-1; D uncertain. The receptor's source is a woman aged 30 to 39 in good health. The CDR3 spells CASSQGPKKTYNEQFF. The DNA for the CDR3 is TGCGCCAGCAGCCAAGGGCCTAAGAAAACCTACAATGAGCAGTTCTTC.